These 31 T cell receptor beta chains were all obtained from the same sample, sequenced in a study of cytomegalovirus exposure and HLA in healthy donors. Primers for the PCR totalled 60 Vbeta and 13 Jbeta. Libraries were prepared by immunoSEQ multiplex PCR; TCRdb keeps only in-frame clonotypes and omits some of them. The sample carries about 160,000 clones, 82% recorded once. Sample: PBMCs. Every receptor here comes from a man aged 45-65 years in good health and CMV-seropositive.

V and J are TRBV18 and TRBJ2-7; TRBD1 aligns across 7 bases. CDR3 size: 13 residues. The V gene's germline CDR1 is KGHSH and CDR2 LQKENI. Trimming took 6 bases from V and 4 from J; bases not matched to a gene: 6. The CDR3 region is CASSLQDRYEQYF. The CDR3 DNA sequence: TGTGCCAGCTCCCTACAGGACAGGTACGAGCAGTACTTC.

The chain couples TRBV30 to TRBJ2-7; 11 bases map to TRBD2. J lost 4 bases, V lost 5 bases, and 7 bases had no gene match. This CDR3 contains 14 residues. CDR1 is GTSNPN and CDR2 is SVGIG in the germline V gene (reference sequence). The DNA of the CDR3 is TGTGCCTGGGTTATAGCGGGAGGGCCTTACGAGCAGTACTTC. The encoded protein is CAWVIAGGPYEQYF.

The chain has TRBV11-3 and TRBJ2-7, with 8 positions matching TRBD1. CDR1 is SGHNT and CDR2 is YENEEA in the germline V gene. The CDR3 consists of 14 residues. Losses at the gene ends were 5 bases for V and 2 bases for J; bases not matched to a gene: 5. CDR3 residues: CASSQGQEAYEQYF. The CDR3, as DNA: TGTGCCAGCAGCCAGGGACAGGAGGCCTACGAGCAGTACTTC.

The V and J genes are TRBV19 and TRBJ1-2, with TRBD1 matching over 8 bases. This CDR3 has 15 amino acids. Germline lookup yields CDR1 LNHDA and CDR2 SQIVND (reference sequence). V trimming: 5 bases; J trimming: 0 bases; junction bases outside the gene matches: 5. CDR3 sequence reads: CASSGGQGANYGYTF. The CDR3 DNA sequence: TGTGCCAGTAGTGGCGGACAGGGAGCTAACTATGGCTACACCTTC. The variable domain in full, with the rest retrieved from reference TRBV19 and TRBJ1-2, is DGGITQSPKYLFRKEGQNVTLSCEQNLNHDAMYWYRQDPGQGLRLIYYSQIVNDFQKGDIAEGYSVSREKKESFPLTVTSAQKNPTAFYLCASSGGQGANYGYTFGSGTRLTVV.

This clone has just a few counts. V gene TRBV5-1 combines with J gene TRBJ2-5, with D possibly matching TRBD2 (6 bases). This CDR3 has 16 residues. Per the germline V gene, CDR1 is SGHRS and CDR2 is YFSETQ. V was clipped by 5 bases and J by 1 base, with 18 bases between them. Here the CDR3 reads CASRRGLDGSQETQYF. As DNA, the CDR3 is TGCGCCAGCAGACGGGGACTGGATGGGAGCCAAGAGACCCAGTACTTC.

The CDR3 region has the DNA TGTGCCAGCAGCTTACGCTCAGCGGGGGGGTGGCAAGAGACCCAGTACTTC. Translation: CASSLRSAGGWQETQYF. The gene calls are TRBV11-2 and TRBJ2-5; TRBD2 matches at 10 bases. CDR3 length equals 17 residues. Trimming at V came to 2 bases and at J to 2 bases, leaving 8 bases not matched to a gene. The germline V gene has CDR1 SGHAT and CDR2 FQNNGV.

The table lists this clone with a count of one. This chain joins TRBV6-5 and TRBJ1-4, with no clear D. The CDR3 length is 15 residues. V gave up 6 bases and J gave up 0 bases, with 11 bases separating them. Germline CDR1 reads MNHEY; CDR2 reads SVGAGI. CDR3 sequence reads: CASSPDFATNEKLFF. The CDR3, as DNA: TGTGCCAGCAGCCCCGACTTTGCAACTAATGAAAAACTGTTTTTT.

This clone occurred a few times. The germline gene is not matched at one end of the junction; a read error may be the cause. This rearrangement joins TRBV7-8 to TRBJ2-6, with 7 bases lining up with TRBD1. The CDR3 sequence is 17 residues long. Germline V gene sequence: CDR1 SGHVS, CDR2 FQNEAQ. The CDR3 region is CASSRPGQLTGANGLTF. In DNA, the CDR3 is TGTGCCAGCAGCCGCCCGGGACAGCTGACTGGGGCCAACGGCCTGACTTTC.

The chain recombines TRBV6-6 with TRBJ2-7, with a tentative D call TRBD1 (5 bases). Trimming took 6 bases from V and 2 from J, leaving 11 bases between them. This CDR3 region has 13 residues. Germline V gene data show CDR1 as MNHNY and CDR2 as SVGAGI (reference sequence). The CDR3: CASRRRQTYEQYF. The DNA of the CDR3 is TGTGCCAGCAGAAGAAGACAGACCTACGAGCAGTACTTC.

The chain recombines TRBV7-2 with TRBJ1-3, with 9 positions matching TRBD1. Unmatched junction bases numbered 11, after V lost 2 bases and J lost 0 bases. CDR3 size: 19 residues. Germline CDR1 is SGHTA and CDR2 is FQGNSA. In nucleotides, the CDR3 is TGTGCCAGCAGCTTACTGGGGACAGGGTACCGGGCCTCTGGAAACACCATATATTTT. It yields the protein CASSLLGTGYRASGNTIYF.

The chain joins TRBV5-8 to TRBJ1-1, with no clear D. The CDR3 runs 10 residues. Trimming took 7 bases from V and 11 from J, leaving 12 bases between them. Germline CDR1 and CDR2: SGHTS and YDEGEE. CDR3 bases: TGTGCCAGCGGGCAATACCTGGCTTTCTTT. Its protein product is CASGQYLAFF.

The chain combines TRBV6-4 with TRBJ2-5, with 9 positions matching TRBD1. The germline CDR1 and CDR2 sequences are MRHNA and SNTAGT. The CDR3 contains 13 residues. V dropped 9 bases and J dropped 1; count of bases not matched to a gene: 3. This CDR3 is CARADRGQETQYF. CDR3 bases: TGTGCCAGGGCGGACAGGGGCCAAGAGACCCAGTACTTC.

The rearrangement links TRBV6-5 to TRBJ2-7; unclear D gene. V lost 4 bases, J lost 5 bases, and 9 bases lay in between. Germline assignment: CDR1 MNHEY and CDR2 SVGAGI. The CDR3 is made up of 12 amino acids. For the CDR3, the DNA is TGTGCCAGCAGTTCGATGCGGCACGAGCAGTACTTC. Protein sequence: CASSSMRHEQYF.

V usage is TRBV9 and J usage is TRBJ2-5, with D maybe TRBD1 (7 bases). V shed 0 bases and J shed 5 bases, with 17 bases lying between them. The germline gives CDR1 SGDLS, CDR2 YYNGEE. The CDR3 contains 16 residues. The CDR3 protein is CASSVGSGGGSETQYF. The CDR3 nucleotides are TGTGCCAGCAGCGTAGGGTCCGGAGGGGGCAGTGAGACCCAGTACTTC.

The J gene is TRBJ1-6, the V gene TRBV4-2; 8 bases map to TRBD1. The ends lost 0 bases at V and 12 bases at J; junction bases unmatched: 1. Germline CDR1 and CDR2: LGHNA and YNFKEQ. The CDR3 sequence is 13 residues long. In DNA, the CDR3 is TGTGCCAGCAGCCAAGATGACAGGGGACCCCTCCACTTT. It yields the protein CASSQDDRGPLHF.

CDR3 in DNA: TGTGCCAGCAGCCATAACAGGGGGGGACACACTGAAGCTTTCTTT. This sequence encodes CASSHNRGGHTEAFF. The rearrangement uses TRBV21-1 and TRBJ1-1; the table's D gene call, TRBD1, was not cross checked with the DNA. TRBV21-1 is designated a pseudogene. This CDR3 is 15 amino acids long.

The chain carries TRBV25-1 and TRBJ1-6; D might be TRBD1 (6 bases). V lost 11 bases and J lost 4, with 18 bases in between. The CDR3 runs 15 residues. Per germline, CDR1 MGHDK and CDR2 SYGVNS. CDR3 protein: CAPAGQPLYNSPLHF. CDR3 DNA: TGTGCCCCAGCAGGACAGCCGTTGTATAATTCACCCCTCCACTTT.

This clone has only one observation. The chain is built from TRBV29-1 and TRBJ2-7, with D hard to call. V was shortened by 4 bases and J by 3 bases, with 13 bases between the two germline ends. The CDR3 is 13 residues long. From germline, CDR1 is SQVTM and CDR2 ANQGSEA. The CDR3 protein is CSVGAGTIYEQYF. In nucleotides, the CDR3 is TGCAGCGTTGGGGCCGGAACCATCTACGAGCAGTACTTC.

V is TRBV30 and J is TRBJ1-6; TRBD1 might be the D (6 bases). Germline V gene sequence: CDR1 GTSNPN, CDR2 SVGIG (reference sequence). V was pared by 0 bases and J by 6 bases, with 18 bases between. This CDR3 has 17 residues. The CDR3 reads CAWSVRFGSGANSPLHF. The CDR3 nucleotides are TGTGCCTGGAGTGTAAGGTTTGGTTCAGGGGCTAATTCACCCCTCCACTTT.

The chain links TRBV4-2 to TRBJ1-1; 7 bases agree with TRBD1. Germline CDR1 reads LGHNA; CDR2 reads YNFKEQ. CDR3 length equals 15 residues. The ends lost 4 bases at V and 1 base at J; junction bases unmatched: 6. Here the CDR3 reads CASSPTAGGNTEAFF. The CDR3 DNA sequence: TGTGCCAGCAGCCCCACCGCAGGGGGGAACACTGAAGCTTTCTTT.

The chain links TRBV14 to TRBJ2-7; tentatively, D is TRBD1 (5 bases). Trimming removed 4 bases at V and 4 bases at J, with 17 bases between. This CDR3 has 15 amino acids. Germline assignment: CDR1 SGHDN and CDR2 FVKESK. The CDR3, as DNA: TGTGCCAGCAGCCTTGCAGGGCCGCTCCAGTACGAGCAGTACTTC. It is translated as CASSLAGPLQYEQYF.

V is TRBV7-9 and J is TRBJ1-2, with D hard to call. The germline V gene encodes CDR1 SEHNR and CDR2 FQNEAQ (reference sequence). V was shortened by 2 bases and J by 0 bases, with 7 bases between the two germline ends. CDR3 length: 14 residues. CDR3 loop: CASSLLGANYGYTF. CDR3 nucleotides: TGTGCCAGCAGCTTATTGGGAGCTAACTATGGCTACACCTTC.

CDR3 coding DNA: TGTGCCAGTAGTATCGGGACTAGCGGGGGCTACAATGAGCAGTTCTTC. Its protein product is CASSIGTSGGYNEQFF. The V and J genes are TRBV19 and TRBJ2-1, with TRBD2 matching over 14 bases. The CDR3 sequence is 16 residues long. The V gene end was trimmed by 3 bases and the J gene end by 3 bases; junction bases not matched to a gene: 1. In germline, CDR1 is LNHDA, CDR2 SQIVND (reference sequence). The variable domain in full, with the rest retrieved from reference TRBV19 and TRBJ2-1, is DGGITQSPKYLFRKEGQNVTLSCEQNLNHDAMYWYRQDPGQGLRLIYYSQIVNDFQKGDIAEGYSVSREKKESFPLTVTSAQKNPTAFYLCASSIGTSGGYNEQFFGPGTRLTVL.

V and J are TRBV18 and TRBJ2-7, with TRBD1 matching 11 bases. The CDR3 is made up of 16 amino acids. CDR1 is KGHSH and CDR2 is LQKENI in the germline V gene. V gave up 2 bases and J gave up 0 bases; unmatched junction bases: 3. The CDR3 loop reads CASSPFGTGGSYEQYF. The CDR3 region has the DNA TGTGCCAGCTCACCATTTGGGACAGGGGGCTCCTACGAGCAGTACTTC.

This sequence joins TRBV4-2 and TRBJ1-2, with D maybe TRBD1 (5 bases). This CDR3 contains 14 residues. Germline CDR1 is LGHNA and CDR2 is YNFKEQ. Trimming removed 2 bases from V and 3 bases from J, with 10 bases in between. The CDR3: CASSQPGPYYGYTF. The CDR3 DNA reads as TGTGCCAGCAGCCAACCAGGGCCCTACTATGGCTACACCTTC.

The J gene is TRBJ1-2, the V gene TRBV7-2, with D possibly being TRBD1 (5 bases). Looked up from germline, CDR1 is SGHTA and CDR2 is FQGNSA. V lost 2 bases and J 0 bases, leaving 19 bases between the germline ends. CDR3 size: 18 residues. The CDR3 is CASSLSLGTTGPNYGYTF. CDR3 nucleotide sequence: TGTGCCAGCAGCTTATCTCTAGGGACTACAGGCCCTAACTATGGCTACACCTTC.

The chain links TRBV28 to TRBJ1-3; no clear D. Germline V gene lookup returns CDR1 MDHEN and CDR2 SYDVKM. The CDR3 totals 14 residues. With 4 bases removed from V and 0 bases from J, the gap between germline ends came to 7 bases. The CDR3 sequence: CASSWRSSGNTIYF. Here the CDR3 DNA reads TGTGCCAGCAGTTGGAGGAGCTCTGGAAACACCATATATTTT. Together with reference TRBV28 and TRBJ1-3, the CDR3 gives the full variable domain: DVKVTQSSRYLVKRTGEKVFLECVQDMDHENMFWYRQDPGLGLRLIYFSYDVKMKEKGDIPEGYSVSREKKERFSLILESASTNQTSMYLCASSWRSSGNTIYFGEGSWLTVV.

The rearrangement links TRBV28 to TRBJ2-6, with D possibly matching TRBD1 (6 bases). Germline CDR1 MDHEN, CDR2 SYDVKM. The CDR3 consists of 16 residues. Between the trimmed V and J ends, which lost 3 bases and 2 bases, there was a span of 11 bases. The CDR3 nucleotides are TGTGCCAGCAGTTTCCGCAGGGGCACTGGGGCCAACGTCCTGACTTTC. It translates to CASSFRRGTGANVLTF.

The V call is TRBV11-2, the J call TRBJ2-7; 8 nucleotides agree with TRBD2. The J segment lost 5 bases and the V segment lost 7 bases, leaving 13 bases of the junction unmatched. The CDR3 runs to 15 residues. Germline V gene lookup returns CDR1 SGHAT and CDR2 FQNNGV. The CDR3 reads CASILGVAGLDEQYF. In DNA form, the CDR3 reads TGTGCCAGCATCCTCGGGGTAGCGGGGCTCGACGAGCAGTACTTC.

The rearrangement joins TRBV7-9 to TRBJ2-5, with 7 bases lining up with TRBD1. There are 14 residues in the CDR3. The germline V gene has CDR1 SEHNR and CDR2 FQNEAQ (reference sequence). V shed 5 bases and J 2 bases; nucleotides not matched to a gene: 5. CDR3 nucleotide sequence: TGTGCCAGCAGCGGGCCGGGACAGCAAGAGACCCAGTACTTC. It is translated as CASSGPGQQETQYF.

The rearrangement links TRBV7-9 to TRBJ1-5; no definite D call. In germline, CDR1 is SEHNR, CDR2 FQNEAQ (reference sequence). CDR3 length equals 13 residues. The V and J ends lost 5 bases and 6 bases respectively, with 11 bases between them. For the CDR3, the DNA is TGTGCCAGCAGCGCGCACGAGGGTCAGCCCCAGCATTTT. Protein sequence: CASSAHEGQPQHF. Complete variable domain (other parts from reference TRBV7-9 and TRBJ1-5): DTGVSQNPRHKITKRGQNVTFRCDPISEHNRLYWYRQTLGQGPEFLTYFQNEAQLEKSRLLSDRFSAERPKGSFSTLEIQRTEQGDSAMYLCASSAHEGQPQHFGDGTRLSIL.